Listed here are 7 T cell receptor beta chains from one sample, sequenced in a study of blood T cell repertoires in COVID-19. Clones were read by immunoSEQ multiplex PCR, and TCRdb kept only the in-frame ones, dropping some. The repertoire holds about 150,000 clones, roughly 89% seen once, with more than 0.8% in the top ten. Source material: peripheral blood. The receptors were gathered from a woman between 50 and 59 years old with acute or convalescent COVID-19.

Ten or more counts support this clone. The genes are TRBV7-6 and TRBJ1-4; possible D gene TRBD1, 5 bases. Trimming removed 2 bases at V and 3 bases at J, with 7 bases between. Germline values: CDR1 SGHVS, CDR2 FNYEAQ. CDR3 length: 14 amino acids. The CDR3 sequence is CASSLRGPNEKLFF. DNA of the CDR3: TGTGCCAGCAGCTTAAGGGGTCCTAATGAAAAACTGTTTTTT.

The V and J genes are TRBV4-2 and TRBJ2-1, with 8 positions matching TRBD2. This CDR3 contains 16 residues. Germline lookup yields CDR1 LGHNA and CDR2 YNFKEQ. Losses at the gene ends were 0 bases for V and 6 bases for J; bases not matched to a gene: 7. The CDR3 here is CASSQEIAGRGNEQFF. The CDR3 region has the DNA TGTGCCAGCAGCCAAGAGATAGCGGGAAGGGGCAATGAGCAGTTCTTC.

The chain links TRBV29-1 to TRBJ1-1; the match to TRBD1 covers 7 bases. The CDR3 has 13 amino acids. The J segment lost 5 bases and the V segment lost 5 bases, leaving 8 bases of the junction unmatched. Germline values: CDR1 SQVTM, CDR2 ANQGSEA. CDR3 in amino acids: CSVQMTGRTEAFF. DNA of the CDR3: TGCAGCGTTCAAATGACAGGGCGGACTGAAGCTTTCTTT.

As regards this clone: The junction shows a germline mismatch at one end, possibly a read error. The rearrangement links TRBV7-8 to TRBJ1-5; tentative D call: TRBD1 (5 bases). The germline V gene has CDR1 SGHVS and CDR2 FQNEAQ. The CDR3 is made up of 16 amino acids. The CDR3 region is CASTLRPGLGNQPQHF. In DNA form, the CDR3 reads TGTGCCAGCACCTTACGGCCGGGACTGGGCAATCAGCCCCAGCATTTT.

This clone showed up just a few times. The chain employs TRBV7-3 and TRBJ1-4; 8 bases align to TRBD1. V trimming: 0 bases; J trimming: 11 bases; junction bases outside the gene matches: 2. The length of the CDR3 is 13 residues. Germline CDR1 is SGHTA and CDR2 is FQGTGA. CDR3 in amino acids: CASSLTGQDKLFF. DNA of the CDR3: TGTGCCAGCAGCTTAACGGGACAGGATAAACTGTTTTTT.

The chain employs TRBV25-1 and TRBJ2-2; D is uncertain. The germline CDR1 and CDR2 sequences are MGHDK and SYGVNS. CDR3 length: 15 residues. V was shortened by 2 bases and J by 0 bases, with 7 bases between the two germline ends. CDR3 in DNA: TGTGCCAGCAGTGAAACGACTGCGAACACCGGGGAGCTGTTTTTT. Protein: CASSETTANTGELFF.

CDR3 nucleotide sequence: TGTGCCAGCGCTAGCGAATCCACAGATACGCAGTATTTT. Its protein is CASASESTDTQYF. This sequence joins TRBV2 and TRBJ2-3, with a possible D match to TRBD2 (6 bases). V lost 8 bases, J lost 2 bases, and 11 bases lay in between. The CDR3 is 13 residues long. Germline CDR1 and CDR2: SNHLY and FYNNEI.